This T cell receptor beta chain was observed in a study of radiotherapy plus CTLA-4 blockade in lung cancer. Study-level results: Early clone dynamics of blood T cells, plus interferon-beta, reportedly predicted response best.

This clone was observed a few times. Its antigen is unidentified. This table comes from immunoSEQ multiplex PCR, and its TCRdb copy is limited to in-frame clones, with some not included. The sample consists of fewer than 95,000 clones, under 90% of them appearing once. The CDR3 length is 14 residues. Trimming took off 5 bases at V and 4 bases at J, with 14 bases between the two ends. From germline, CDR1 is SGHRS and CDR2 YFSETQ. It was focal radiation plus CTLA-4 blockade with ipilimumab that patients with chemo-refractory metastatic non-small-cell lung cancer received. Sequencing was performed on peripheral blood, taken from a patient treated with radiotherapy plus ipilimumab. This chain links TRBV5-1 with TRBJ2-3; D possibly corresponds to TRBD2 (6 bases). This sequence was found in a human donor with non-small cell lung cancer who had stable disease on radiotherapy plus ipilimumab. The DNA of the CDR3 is TGCGCCAGCAGGTTCGGGAGTAGGGCAGATACGCAGTATTTT. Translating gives CASRFGSRADTQYF.